Presented here are 3 T cell receptor beta chains from one specimen sequenced in a study of T-cell memory formation after mild COVID-19 (dated by TCRdb to about 2021). Library prep was done by 5' RACE. Data came from an Illumina NovaSeq 6000. TCRdb trimmed the raw reads at Q25, called clones with MiXCR and kept productive beta chains. Each record represents a unique CDR3 protein, reported with the most common genes and DNA among its rows. Here the sample has 500,000 to 650,000 distinct CDR3 sequences; roughly 22% occur a single time. The ten largest clonotypes hold approximately 8.4% of the sample. Sequenced input: PBMCs or a T cell subset sorted from them (not recorded which). The receptors come from an adult woman who had mild COVID-19 (a few samples of this study predate the infection). The sample titles of this study are shuffled in the database, so cell type and time point are left out; the donor was told from shared clones.

This clonotype was found a few times. The V gene is TRBV18, the J gene TRBJ2-5; D gene ambiguous. The CDR3 contains 14 residues. Per the germline V gene, CDR1 is KGHSH and CDR2 is LQKENI. V was trimmed by 3 bases and J by 2 bases, leaving 10 bases between them. CDR3 DNA sequence: TGTGCCAGCTCACCTGGGCAGGATCAAGAGACCCAGTACTTC. It specifies CASSPGQDQETQYF.

This chain joins TRBV6-2 or TRBV6-3 and TRBJ2-7; a weak D match, TRBD1 (6 bases). V was pared by 2 bases and J by 2 bases, with 13 bases between. The germline gives CDR1 MNHEY, CDR2 SVGEGT. The CDR3 has 15 amino acids. CDR3 DNA sequence: TGTGCCAGCAGTTACGAACAGGGTTTCACCTACGAGCAGTACTTC. It translates to CASSYEQGFTYEQYF.

This clonotype appeared a few times. The chain has TRBV11-2 and TRBJ2-2, with 8 bases fitting TRBD1. The trim removed 3 bases at V and 7 bases at J, leaving 7 bases unmatched. The germline CDR1 and CDR2 sequences are SGHAT and FQNNGV. CDR3 length equals 15 residues. CDR3 in DNA: TGTGCCAGCAGCTTCCCGGACAGGGACGTCGGGGAGCTGTTTTTT. Translation: CASSFPDRDVGELFF.